The source of this T cell receptor (beta chain) is a study of shared clonotypes between healthy human individuals. The CDR3 loop spans 15 amino acids. CDR1 and CDR2 (germline): SGHVS, FQNEAQ. V gave up 5 bases and J gave up 7 bases; unmatched junction bases: 9. TCRdb's copy holds only in-frame clones and misses some; the assay was immunoSEQ multiplex PCR. The sample has under 2,500,000 clones; approximately 94% are singletons. This chain uses TRBV7-8 with TRBJ2-2, with 8 bases lining up with TRBD2. Sample: naive CD4+ T cells sorted from blood. Subset specified: CD45RA+ positively selected. The source is a man younger than 30 in good health. The CDR3 nucleotides are TGTGCCAGCAGCCCTCGGGGGGGGCTAGGCGGGGAGCTGTTTTTT. This gives the protein CASSPRGGLGGELFF.